This is a list of T cell receptor beta chains from one sample in a study of a mutant IDH1 vaccine in newly diagnosed glioma. No antigen has been assigned to these receptors. Sequencing was performed with immunoSEQ multiplex PCR; in TCRdb, only in-frame clones are kept and a portion is missing. The sample gives 25,000 to 35,000 clones, 90% of which show up once; less than 25% is in the top ten. The sequencing here drew on PBMCs, taken from a glioma patient whose treatment included an IDH1 peptide vaccine. These receptor sequences come from a man aged 18 to 30 with glioma. Both conserved end residues are part of each CDR3. The D gene is left open where the match is weak. Only some rows state a clone size, as once, few, many or a class for expanded clones.

D gene,V gene,CDR3 length,J gene,clone size,CDR3 protein,CDR3 DNA
TRBD2,TRBV19,15,TRBJ2-1,-,CASSSSGSSYNEQFF,TGTGCCAGTAGCTCTAGCGGGAGCTCCTACAATGAGCAGTTCTTC
-,TRBV6-4,13,TRBJ1-1,-,CASSPRENTEAFF,TGTGCCAGCAGTCCCCGGGAGAACACTGAAGCTTTCTTT
TRBD2,TRBV7-9,16,TRBJ2-3,-,CASSLGIAGGADTQYF,TGTGCCAGCAGCTTAGGTATAGCGGGAGGAGCAGATACGCAGTATTTT
TRBD1,TRBV27,15,TRBJ2-7,-,CASSLLMGQEYEQYF,TGTGCCAGCAGTTTACTAATGGGACAGGAATACGAGCAGTACTTC
-,TRBV18,13,TRBJ2-7,-,CASSPDRIYEQYF,TGTGCCAGCTCACCAGACAGAATCTACGAGCAGTACTTC
TRBD2,TRBV6-4,15,TRBJ2-1,few,CASSDSSGNHNEQFF,TGTGCCAGCAGTGACTCTAGCGGGAACCACAATGAGCAGTTCTTC
-,TRBV21-1,18,TRBJ2-2,-,CASSKVRLAESTTGELFF,TGTGCCAGCAGCAAAGTTAGGTTGGCAGAATCGACCACCGGGGAGCTGTTTTTT
-,TRBV9,15,TRBJ2-1,once,CASSVERGNYNEQFF,TGTGCCAGCAGCGTCGAACGAGGGAACTACAATGAGCAGTTCTTC
TRBD1,TRBV4-2,19,TRBJ2-2,few,CASSQDRRDREYGPGELFF,TGTGCCAGCAGCCAAGATCGACGGGACAGGGAGTACGGGCCCGGGGAGCTGTTTTTT
TRBD1,TRBV5-1,16,TRBJ2-7,once,CASSLSPDRGTYEQYF,TGCGCCAGCAGCTTGAGTCCGGACAGGGGAACCTACGAGCAGTACTTC
TRBD1,TRBV5-5,15,TRBJ2-7,-,CASSTPGQGLYEQYF,TGTGCCAGCAGTACCCCGGGACAGGGGCTCTACGAGCAGTACTTC
TRBD2,TRBV9,15,TRBJ2-1,-,CASSVEGGLLNEQFF,TGTGCCAGCAGCGTAGAGGGAGGGCTCCTAAATGAGCAGTTCTTC
-,TRBV4-1,17,TRBJ2-7,-,CASSQAGRDQISAEQYF,TGCGCCAGCAGCCAAGCGGGCAGGGATCAAATTTCTGCCGAGCAGTACTTC
TRBD2,TRBV2,14,TRBJ2-1,-,CASSEALAGGEQFF,TGTGCCAGCAGTGAAGCGCTTGCGGGGGGTGAGCAGTTCTTC
-,TRBV7-9,14,TRBJ2-2,-,CASSPDSNTGELFF,TGTGCCAGCAGCCCAGATTCCAACACCGGGGAGCTGTTTTTT
TRBD1,TRBV28,14,TRBJ1-5,-,CASSFADRNQPQHF,TGTGCCAGCAGTTTTGCGGACAGGAATCAGCCCCAGCATTTT
-,TRBV29-1,15,TRBJ1-2,-,CSVEGQPPDPYGYTF,TGCAGCGTTGAAGGGCAGCCGCCGGATCCCTATGGCTACACCTTC
-,TRBV5-6,17,TRBJ2-1,-,CASSPLPGLSSYNEQFF,TGTGCCAGCAGCCCCCTTCCCGGACTTAGCTCCTACAATGAGCAGTTCTTC
-,TRBV30,13,TRBJ1-5,-,CAWSGGSNQPQHF,TGTGCCTGGAGTGGCGGTAGCAATCAGCCCCAGCATTTT
-,TRBV18,14,TRBJ1-5,-,CASSPQGSNQPQHF,TGTGCCAGCTCACCACAGGGCAGCAATCAGCCCCAGCATTTT
-,TRBV9,14,TRBJ2-3,-,CASSVEKGSDTQYF,TGTGCCAGCAGCGTAGAGAAGGGCTCAGATACGCAGTATTTT
-,TRBV7-2,15,TRBJ1-1,-,CASSVSSTLNTEAFF,TGTGCCAGCAGCGTGAGCTCCACCTTGAACACTGAAGCTTTCTTT
-,TRBV19,13,TRBJ2-7,once,CASSIGSAYEQYF,TGTGCCAGTAGTATAGGGAGTGCTTACGAGCAGTACTTC
TRBD2,TRBV6-5,15,TRBJ2-3,-,CASRKLSSGEDTQYF,TGTGCCAGCAGAAAGTTGAGTAGCGGGGAAGATACGCAGTATTTT
-,TRBV5-1,14,TRBJ2-7,-,CASSLTKASYEQYF,TGCGCCAGCAGCTTGACCAAGGCTTCTTACGAGCAGTACTTC
-,TRBV4-1,16,TRBJ1-4,-,CASRRVGAGQNEKLFF,TGCGCCAGCAGACGAGTAGGAGCGGGCCAAAATGAAAAACTGTTTTTT
-,TRBV30,13,TRBJ1-1,-,CAWSGTWGTEAFF,TGTGCCTGGAGCGGGACGTGGGGAACTGAAGCTTTCTTT
TRBD2,TRBV9,16,TRBJ2-1,-,CASSARLAASYNEQFF,TGTGCCAGCAGCGCCCGACTAGCAGCGTCCTACAATGAGCAGTTCTTC
-,TRBV19,16,TRBJ2-1,-,CASRRAGGGPHNEQFF,TGTGCCAGTAGACGAGCTGGAGGAGGGCCCCACAATGAGCAGTTCTTC
-,TRBV29-1,13,TRBJ2-2,-,CSARYANTGELFF,TGCAGCGCGCGGTACGCGAACACCGGGGAGCTGTTTTTT
-,TRBV9,14,TRBJ2-7,-,CASSVEGEGYEQYF,TGTGCCAGCAGCGTTGAGGGAGAAGGCTACGAGCAGTACTTC
-,TRBV7-2,14,TRBJ2-3,-,CASSLVSDTDTQYF,TGTGCCAGCAGCTTAGTGTCGGACACAGATACGCAGTATTTT
-,TRBV7-9,13,TRBJ1-1,few,CASSLGMNTEAFF,TGTGCCAGCAGCTTAGGGATGAACACTGAAGCTTTCTTT
TRBD1,TRBV2,15,TRBJ1-3,-,CASSRTGEGGNTIYF,TGTGCCAGCAGTCGGACAGGGGAGGGAGGAAACACCATATATTTT
-,TRBV6-5,14,TRBJ1-1,-,CASSPGRRNTEAFF,TGTGCCAGCAGTCCGGGGCGAAGGAACACTGAAGCTTTCTTT
-,TRBV5-1,14,TRBJ1-1,-,CASSEGLLNTEAFF,TGCGCCAGCAGCGAGGGACTCTTGAACACTGAAGCTTTCTTT
-,TRBV5-4,14,TRBJ2-7,-,CASSFHRSSYEQYF,TGTGCCAGCAGCTTCCACAGGAGCTCCTACGAGCAGTACTTC
-,TRBV5-6,14,TRBJ2-7,once,CASSLGLGYYEQYF,TGTGCCAGCAGCTTGGGACTAGGCTACTACGAGCAGTACTTC
-,TRBV30,14,TRBJ2-5,-,CAWSRWGPQETQYF,TGTGCCTGGAGTCGCTGGGGGCCCCAAGAGACCCAGTACTTC
TRBD2,TRBV4-1,15,TRBJ2-5,-,CASSQGGLFQETQYF,TGCGCCAGCAGCCAGGGGGGACTATTCCAAGAGACCCAGTACTTC
TRBD1,TRBV19,14,TRBJ1-1,once,CASSIGTANTEAFF,TGTGCCAGTAGTATTGGGACAGCCAACACTGAAGCTTTCTTT
-,TRBV27,14,TRBJ2-5,-,CASSLPGPTQTQYF,TGTGCCAGCAGTTTACCGGGACCGACACAGACCCAGTACTTC
-,TRBV4-2,15,TRBJ1-2,-,CASSQGYQGSYGYTF,TGTGCCAGCAGCCAGGGATACCAGGGTTCCTATGGCTACACCTTC
-,TRBV7-2,13,TRBJ1-5,few,CASSSEQNQPQHF,TGTGCCAGCAGCTCAGAACAAAATCAGCCCCAGCATTTT
-,TRBV15,13,TRBJ2-2,-,CATSSYGTGELFF,TGTGCCACCAGCTCCTATGGGACCGGGGAGCTGTTTTTT